Many counts were recorded for the clone carrying this T cell receptor (beta chain). Its antigen is still unknown. RNA transcripts served as the template for amplifying TCR beta CDR3 regions. The primer set for the first-round RT-PCR of the TCR CDR3 was HTBI. TCRdb re-called the multiplex PCR reads with MiXCR, one entry per CDR3 protein. The table has roughly 740,000 distinct CDR3 sequences, less than 20% seen once; the top ten hold approximately 8.4%. This entry is derived from a study of T cells in Graves' hyperthyroidism and ophthalmopathy. The germline V gene has CDR1 PRHDT and CDR2 FYEKMQ (reference sequence). The CDR3 spans 15 residues. V lost 2 bases and J lost 1, with 11 bases in between. Study observations and caveats: Separating ophthalmopathy from stable hyperthyroidism was achieved by a 13 V-J model.

Sequencing was carried out using blood. The V call is TRBV13, the J call TRBJ1-1; no clear D gene. The TCR comes from a man between 18 and 35 years old with Graves' hyperthyroidism. The CDR3 nucleotides read TGTGCCAGCAGCTTAACGCCAGCCGGGAACACTGAAGCTTTCTTT. Amino acids: CASSLTPAGNTEAFF.